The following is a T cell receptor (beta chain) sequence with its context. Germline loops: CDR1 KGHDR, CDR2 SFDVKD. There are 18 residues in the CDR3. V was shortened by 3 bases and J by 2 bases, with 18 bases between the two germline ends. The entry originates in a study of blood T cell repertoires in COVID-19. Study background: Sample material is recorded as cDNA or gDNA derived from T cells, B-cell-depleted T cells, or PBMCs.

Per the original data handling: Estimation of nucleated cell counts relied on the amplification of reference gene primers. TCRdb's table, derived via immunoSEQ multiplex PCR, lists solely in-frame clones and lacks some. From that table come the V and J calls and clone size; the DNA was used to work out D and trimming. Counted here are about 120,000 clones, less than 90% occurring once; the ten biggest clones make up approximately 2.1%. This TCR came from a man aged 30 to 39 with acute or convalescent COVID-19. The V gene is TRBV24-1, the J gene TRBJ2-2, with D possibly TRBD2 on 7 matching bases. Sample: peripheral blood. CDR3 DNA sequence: TGTGCCACCAGTGATGACCGATCCGGGGGGCAAAACACCGGGGAGCTGTTTTTT. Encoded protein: CATSDDRSGGQNTGELFF.